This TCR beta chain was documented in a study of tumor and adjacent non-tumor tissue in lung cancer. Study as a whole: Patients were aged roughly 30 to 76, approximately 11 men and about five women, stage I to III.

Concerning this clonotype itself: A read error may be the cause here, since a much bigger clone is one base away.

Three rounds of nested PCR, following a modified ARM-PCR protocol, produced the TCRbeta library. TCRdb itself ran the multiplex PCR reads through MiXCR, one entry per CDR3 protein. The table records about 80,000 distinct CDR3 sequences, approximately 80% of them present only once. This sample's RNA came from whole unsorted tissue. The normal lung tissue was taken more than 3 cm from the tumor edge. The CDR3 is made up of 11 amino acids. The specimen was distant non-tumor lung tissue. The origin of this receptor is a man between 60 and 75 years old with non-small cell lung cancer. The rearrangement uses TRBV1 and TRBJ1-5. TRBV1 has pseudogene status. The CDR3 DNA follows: TGCACCAGAAGCCTACATCAGCCCCAGCATTTT. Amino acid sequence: CTRSLHQPQHF.